This T cell receptor (beta chain) was found in a study of beta chain features in type 1 diabetes. Study details: Similarity in age, gender and cell yields was seen between patients and healthy donors. Points from the study as a whole: All four CD4+ subsets from Type 1 diabetes patients carried moderately but significantly shorter TCRB CDR3s.

The CDR3 contains 11 residues. From germline, CDR1 is LNHDA and CDR2 SQIVND (reference sequence). V was trimmed by 7 bases and J by 6 bases, leaving 7 bases between them. Details on this clone: Its matching antigen is unknown.

All of the isolated RNA was reverse transcribed, so expressed TCRB transcripts were sequenced. Clones were sequenced by immunoSEQ multiplex PCR, and TCRdb holds only the in-frame ones, with some missing. Altogether 400,000 to 600,000 clones are present, approximately 31% being singletons, with the ten largest covering about 0.06%. The sequence was obtained from a young man in good health. The rearrangement links TRBV19 to TRBJ2-1; D uncertain. The sample taken for sequencing was naive CD4+ T cells from blood. CDR3 sequence: CASKSSNEQFF. CDR3 sequence (DNA): TGTGCCAGTAAGAGCAGCAATGAGCAGTTCTTC.